The 9 T cell receptor beta chains presented below share a single source sample, sequenced in a study of CD8 T cells in Susac syndrome. The authors reverse transcribed roughly 0.5 to 1 ug RNA with random hexamers. Each CDR3 protein gets one entry after TCRdb re-called the immunoSEQ multiplex PCR reads with MiXCR. The top ten hold about 0.14% of the sample, which has 55,000 to 75,000 distinct CDR3 sequences, approximately 93% seen once. Material for sequencing was CD4+ T cells from PBMCs. The source of these receptors is a human donor with Susac syndrome.

J is TRBJ1-6 and V is TRBV30, with D maybe TRBD1 (5 bases). V lost 7 bases to trimming and J lost 5 bases, with 15 bases between them. CDR1 GTSNPN and CDR2 SVGIG come from the germline V gene (reference sequence). This CDR3 has 14 residues. The CDR3 reads CAFSQGLDNSPLHF. Here the CDR3 DNA reads TGTGCCTTTTCTCAGGGATTGGATAATTCACCCCTCCACTTT. Full variable domain (missing parts from reference TRBV30 and TRBJ1-6): SQTIHQWPATLVQPVGSPLSLECTVEGTSNPNLYWYRQAAGRGLQLLFYSVGIGQISSEVPQNLSASRPQDRQFILSSKKLLLSDSGFYLCAFSQGLDNSPLHFGNGTRLTVT.

This clonotype was recorded once. This chain joins TRBV7-6 and TRBJ1-5; D remains unclear. Germline V gene sequence: CDR1 SGHVS, CDR2 FNYEAQ. Trimming cost V 0 bases and J 4 bases, with 10 bases left between them. The CDR3 covers 15 residues. The CDR3 protein is CASSLAAGLNQPQHF. The CDR3 DNA follows: TGTGCCAGCAGCTTAGCCGCGGGTCTAAATCAGCCCCAGCATTTT.

The chain joins TRBV10-2 to TRBJ2-5; 7 bases are a match to TRBD2. CDR3 length equals 15 residues. Looked up from germline, CDR1 is WSHSY and CDR2 is SAAADI. V shed 6 bases and J 0 bases; nucleotides not matched to a gene: 7. The CDR3 DNA sequence: TGCGCCAGCAGGACAGTAGCGGGCGACCAAGAGACCCAGTACTTC. It specifies CASRTVAGDQETQYF.

The J gene is TRBJ2-7, the V gene TRBV25-1, with a weak D call TRBD2 (6 bases). CDR1 is MGHDK and CDR2 is SYGVNS in the germline V gene. V was cut by 3 bases and J by 5 bases, with 14 bases left in between. This CDR3 spans 14 amino acids. The CDR3: CASSEEGPIHEQYF. DNA for the CDR3: TGTGCCAGCAGTGAGGAGGGTCCAATACACGAGCAGTACTTC.

This chain uses TRBV2 with TRBJ2-1, with a weak D call TRBD2 (7 bases). CDR3 length: 14 residues. Germline CDR1 reads SNHLY; CDR2 reads FYNNEI. Trimming shortened V by 3 bases and J by 5 bases, and 11 bases separated the two germline ends. The CDR3 sequence is CASSEGGLDNEQFF. CDR3 DNA: TGTGCCAGCAGTGAGGGGGGGCTGGACAATGAGCAGTTCTTC.

V and J are TRBV5-1 and TRBJ1-1; no clear D gene. The CDR3 consists of 16 residues. Per the germline V gene, CDR1 is SGHRS and CDR2 is YFSETQ. The V end was cut by 0 bases, the J end by 1 base, with 13 bases between. CDR3 coding DNA: TGCGCCAGCAGCTTGGGGTCGTCAATAAGGAACACTGAAGCTTTCTTT. Protein: CASSLGSSIRNTEAFF.

J is TRBJ2-2 and V is TRBV21-1. TRBV21-1 is deemed a pseudogene. The length of the CDR3 is 17 residues. The CDR3 loop is CASSKALALSNTGELFF. The CDR3 DNA reads as TGTGCCAGCAGCAAAGCGCTTGCACTTTCGAACACCGGGGAGCTGTTTTTT.

The V and J genes are TRBV7-9 and TRBJ1-1, with D tentatively TRBD1 (5 bases). The CDR3 loop spans 15 amino acids. CDR1 is SEHNR and CDR2 is FQNEAQ in the germline V gene (reference sequence). V shed 4 bases and J shed 2 bases, with 14 bases lying between them. The CDR3 protein is CASSSGDSYNTEAFF. DNA of the CDR3: TGTGCCAGCAGCTCAGGTGACAGCTACAACACTGAAGCTTTCTTT.

This clonotype was seen more than once but under ten times. The V and J genes are TRBV7-2 and TRBJ1-1; D unclear. The length of the CDR3 is 11 residues. Trimming left V 10 bases short and J 2 bases short, with 8 bases between. Looked up from germline, CDR1 is SGHTA and CDR2 is FQGNSA. The DNA for the CDR3 is TGTGCCACCCGGCTTAACACTGAAGCTTTCTTT. As protein: CATRLNTEAFF.